This T cell receptor (beta chain) comes out of a study of response to subunit inactivated influenza vaccine. Whole-study findings and limits: Each seasonal influenza vaccination, the authors suggested, recruits few new T cells.

TCRdb re-called the RT-PCR reads with MiXCR, one entry per CDR3 protein. The data show about 780,000 distinct CDR3 sequences, approximately 18% seen once. In regard to this clonotype: The antigen is undetermined.

The V end was cut by 8 bases, the J end by 4 bases, with 14 bases between. Germline-derived CDR1 and CDR2 are MNHNY and SVGAGI (reference sequence). The CDR3 extends over 13 amino acids. Material: PBMCs from blood, obtained 4 to 6 days after vaccination. The source is a middle-aged man who received an inactivated influenza vaccine. The chain links TRBV6-6 to TRBJ2-5; weak D call: TRBD2 (6 bases). CDR3 DNA: TGTGCCAGCCGCCTACCGGGAGCAGAGACCCAGTACTTC. This encodes CASRLPGAETQYF.